The sequence of this TCR beta chain was determined in a study of Graves' ophthalmopathy and Graves' hyperthyroidism. Study background: There was a collection of peripheral blood at initial diagnosis, before any treatment.

Moderate-to-severe activity, with CAS ≥3, NOSPECS ≥4 and duration under 3 months, characterized the donors with ophthalmopathy. If patients had other autoimmune diseases, uncontrolled infections, pregnancy or lactation, they were excluded. CDR1 and CDR2 (germline): SGHTA, FQGNSA. The V gene end was trimmed by 5 bases and the J gene end by 0 bases; junction bases not matched to a gene: 4. The CDR3 length is 17 residues. The TCR beta CDR3 regions underwent amplification from RNA transcripts. First-round RT-PCR with HTBI primers preceded a second-round multiplex PCR. MiXCR, run by TCRdb on the multiplex PCR reads, gives a single entry per CDR3 protein. The sample includes about 480,000 distinct CDR3 sequences, under 15% of them seen just once. Many counts were recorded for this clonotype. Its antigen is unidentified. Regarding the study as a whole: Sensitivity reached about 70% and specificity around 76% when the model predicted ophthalmopathy progression.

This clonotype was sampled from a woman aged 25-40 years with Graves' ophthalmopathy. The rearrangement uses TRBV7-2 and TRBJ1-6, with 10 bases matching TRBD1. Sample: blood. CDR3 in DNA: TGTGCCAGCAGCCCACGACAGGGGGCCTCCTATAATTCACCCCTCCACTTT. Translating gives CASSPRQGASYNSPLHF. The whole variable domain, remainder taken from reference TRBV7-2 and TRBJ1-6, is GAGVSQSPSNKVTEKGKDVELRCDPISGHTALYWYRQSLGQGLEFLIYFQGNSAPDKSGLPSDRFSAERTGGSVSTLTIQRTQQEDSAVYLCASSPRQGASYNSPLHFGNGTRLTVT.